This TCR beta chain emerged from a study of blood T cells in healthy people across ages. Sample-barcoded 5' priming and a J-beta primer mix drove a second PCR of 7 to 11 cycles. Every cDNA was tagged by a template-switch adaptor with 12 random nucleotides. TCRdb reprocessed the 5' RACE reads with MiXCR, giving one entry per CDR3 protein. The sample includes some 730,000 distinct CDR3 sequences, about 20% of them seen just once. Samples each had at least 5 micrograms of total RNA extracted. Germline V gene data show CDR1 as SGHRS and CDR2 as YFSETQ. The CDR3 runs to 13 residues. With 0 bases removed from V and 6 bases from J, the gap between germline ends came to 9 bases. This clonotype was detected only a few times. Its antigen is still unknown. General study results and limits: TCR beta diversity per million T cells fell roughly linearly with age. Expanded clonotype changes were possibly confounded by unknown donor CMV status.

Sequenced: blood. This TCR was recovered from a man aged 65-85 years in good health. The V gene is TRBV5-1, the J gene TRBJ1-2; D remains ambiguous. The CDR3 spells CASSLEADNGYTF. The CDR3 bases are TGCGCCAGCAGCTTGGAGGCAGATAATGGCTACACCTTC.